This TCR beta chain derives from a study of beta chain features in type 1 diabetes. The whole isolated RNA underwent reverse transcription, so sequencing captured expressed TCRB transcripts. The protocol was immunoSEQ multiplex PCR, while the TCRdb copy is restricted to in-frame clones and leaves out a portion. This table has about 320,000 clones, approximately 14% appearing once. Germline trimming cut 1 base from V and 1 base from J; bases unmatched to any gene: 4. CDR1 SGHTA and CDR2 FQGNSA come from the germline V gene. This CDR3 comprises 16 residues. Sequenced material: central memory CD4+ T cells from blood. The receptor was isolated from a man younger than 45 in good health. The chain links TRBV7-2 to TRBJ2-3; 8 nucleotides agree with TRBD2. The CDR3 is CASSLVAAGGTDTQYF. The CDR3 DNA follows: TGTGCCAGCAGCTTAGTGGCAGCGGGGGGCACAGATACGCAGTATTTT. Drawing the rest from reference TRBV7-2 and TRBJ2-3, the complete variable domain is GAGVSQSPSNKVTEKGKDVELRCDPISGHTALYWYRQSLGQGLEFLIYFQGNSAPDKSGLPSDRFSAERTGGSVSTLTIQRTQQEDSAVYLCASSLVAAGGTDTQYFGPGTRLTVL.